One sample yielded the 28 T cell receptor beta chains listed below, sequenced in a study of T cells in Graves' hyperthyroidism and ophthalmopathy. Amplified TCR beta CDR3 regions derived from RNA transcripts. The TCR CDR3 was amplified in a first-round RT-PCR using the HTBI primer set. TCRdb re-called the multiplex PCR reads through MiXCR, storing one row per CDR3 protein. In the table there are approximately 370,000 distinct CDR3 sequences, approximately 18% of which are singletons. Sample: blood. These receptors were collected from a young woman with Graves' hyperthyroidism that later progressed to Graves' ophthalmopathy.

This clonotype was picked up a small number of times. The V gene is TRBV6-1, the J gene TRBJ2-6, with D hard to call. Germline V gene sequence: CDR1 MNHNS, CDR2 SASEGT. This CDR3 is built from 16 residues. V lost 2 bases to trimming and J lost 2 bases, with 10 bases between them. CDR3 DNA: TGTGCCAGCAGTGAATGGGCGAGGCCTGGGGCCAACGTCCTGACTTTC. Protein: CASSEWARPGANVLTF.

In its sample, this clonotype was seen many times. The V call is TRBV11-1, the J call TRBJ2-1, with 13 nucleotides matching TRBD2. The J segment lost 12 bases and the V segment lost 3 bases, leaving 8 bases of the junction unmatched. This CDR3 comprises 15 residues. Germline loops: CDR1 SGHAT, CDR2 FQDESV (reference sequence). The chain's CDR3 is CASSFGTSGEARQFF. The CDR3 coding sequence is TGTGCCAGCAGCTTCGGGACTAGCGGGGAGGCGAGGCAGTTCTTC.

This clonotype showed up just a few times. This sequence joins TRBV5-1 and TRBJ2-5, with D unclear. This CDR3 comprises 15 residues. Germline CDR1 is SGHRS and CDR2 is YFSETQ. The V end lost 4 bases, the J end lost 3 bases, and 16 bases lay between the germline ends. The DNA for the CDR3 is TGCGCCAGCAGCGATATCCAGGTCGTTGAAGAGACCCAGTACTTC. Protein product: CASSDIQVVEETQYF.

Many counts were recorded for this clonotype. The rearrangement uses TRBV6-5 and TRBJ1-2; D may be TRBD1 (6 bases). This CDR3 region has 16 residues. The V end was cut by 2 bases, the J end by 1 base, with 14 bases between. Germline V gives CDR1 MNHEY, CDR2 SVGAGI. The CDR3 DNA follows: TGTGCCAGCAGTTACGGGGGGCACGGGGGTAACTATGGCTACACCTTC. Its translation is CASSYGGHGGNYGYTF.

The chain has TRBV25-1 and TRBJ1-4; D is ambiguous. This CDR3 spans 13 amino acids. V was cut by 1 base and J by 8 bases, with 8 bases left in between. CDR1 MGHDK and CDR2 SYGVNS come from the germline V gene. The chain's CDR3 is CASSESDGEKLFF. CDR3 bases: TGTGCCAGCAGTGAATCGGACGGGGAAAAACTGTTTTTT. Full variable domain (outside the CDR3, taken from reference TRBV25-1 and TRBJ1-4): EADIYQTPRYLVIGTGKKITLECSQTMGHDKMYWYQQDPGMELHLIHYSYGVNSTEKGDLSSESTVSRIRTEHFPLTLESARPSHTSQYLCASSESDGEKLFFGSGTQLSVL.

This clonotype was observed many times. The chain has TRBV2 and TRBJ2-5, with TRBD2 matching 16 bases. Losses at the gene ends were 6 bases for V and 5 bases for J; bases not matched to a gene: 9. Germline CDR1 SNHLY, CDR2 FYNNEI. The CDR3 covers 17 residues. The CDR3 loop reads CASRPGTSGGARETQYF. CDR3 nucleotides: TGTGCCAGCAGACCTGGGACTAGCGGGGGGGCCCGGGAGACCCAGTACTTC. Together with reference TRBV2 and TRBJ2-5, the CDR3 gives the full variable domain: EPEVTQTPSHQVTQMGQEVILRCVPISNHLYFYWYRQILGQKVEFLVSFYNNEISEKSEIFDDQFSVERPDGSNFTLKIRSTKLEDSAMYFCASRPGTSGGARETQYFGPGTRLLVL.

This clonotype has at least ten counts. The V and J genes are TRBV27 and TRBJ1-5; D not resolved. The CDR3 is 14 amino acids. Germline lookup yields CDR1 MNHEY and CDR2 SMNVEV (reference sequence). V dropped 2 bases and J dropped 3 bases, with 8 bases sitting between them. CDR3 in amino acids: CASSLEGPNQPQHF. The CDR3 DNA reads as TGTGCCAGCAGTTTAGAGGGTCCCAATCAGCCCCAGCATTTT.

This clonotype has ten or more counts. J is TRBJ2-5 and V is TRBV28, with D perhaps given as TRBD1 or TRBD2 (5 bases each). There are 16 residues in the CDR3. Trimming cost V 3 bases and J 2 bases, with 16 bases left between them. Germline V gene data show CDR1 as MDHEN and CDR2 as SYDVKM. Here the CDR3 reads CASSFDYRDAQETQYF. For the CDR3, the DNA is TGTGCCAGCAGTTTCGATTACCGGGACGCACAAGAGACCCAGTACTTC. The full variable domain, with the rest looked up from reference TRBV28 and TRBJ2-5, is DVKVTQSSRYLVKRTGEKVFLECVQDMDHENMFWYRQDPGLGLRLIYFSYDVKMKEKGDIPEGYSVSREKKERFSLILESASTNQTSMYLCASSFDYRDAQETQYFGPGTRLLVL.

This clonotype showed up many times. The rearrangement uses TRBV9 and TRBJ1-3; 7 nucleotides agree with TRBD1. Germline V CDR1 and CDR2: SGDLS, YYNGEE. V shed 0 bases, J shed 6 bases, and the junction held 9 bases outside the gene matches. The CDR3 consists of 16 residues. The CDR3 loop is CASSVAPGGQLNTIYF. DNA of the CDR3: TGTGCCAGCAGCGTAGCGCCCGGGGGACAGCTAAACACCATATATTTT. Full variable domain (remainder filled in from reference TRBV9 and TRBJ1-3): DSGVTQTPKHLITATGQRVTLRCSPRSGDLSVYWYQQSLDQGLQFLIQYYNGEERAKGNILERFSAQQFPDLHSELNLSSLELGDSALYFCASSVAPGGQLNTIYFGEGSWLTVV.

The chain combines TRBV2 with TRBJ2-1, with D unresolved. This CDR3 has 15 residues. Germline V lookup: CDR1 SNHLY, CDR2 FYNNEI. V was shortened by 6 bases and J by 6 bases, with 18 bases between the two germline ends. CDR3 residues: CASSLDTLPSNEQFF. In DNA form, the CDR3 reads TGTGCCAGCAGCCTAGACACCCTACCCTCCAATGAGCAGTTCTTC.

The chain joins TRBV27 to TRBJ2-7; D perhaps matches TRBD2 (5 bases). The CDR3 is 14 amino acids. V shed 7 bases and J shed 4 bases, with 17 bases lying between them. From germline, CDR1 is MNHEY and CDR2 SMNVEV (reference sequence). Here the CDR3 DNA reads TGTGCCAGCACCCTCTGGGAGTCCTGGTACGAGCAGTACTTC. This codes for CASTLWESWYEQYF.

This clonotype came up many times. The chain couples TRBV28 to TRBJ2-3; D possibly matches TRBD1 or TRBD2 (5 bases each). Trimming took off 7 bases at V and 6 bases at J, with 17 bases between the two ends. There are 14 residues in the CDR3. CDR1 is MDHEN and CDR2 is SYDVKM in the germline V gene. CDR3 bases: TGTGCCAGCAACCCGGCAGGGAGAGGGGATACGCAGTATTTT. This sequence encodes CASNPAGRGDTQYF. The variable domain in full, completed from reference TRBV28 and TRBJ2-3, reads DVKVTQSSRYLVKRTGEKVFLECVQDMDHENMFWYRQDPGLGLRLIYFSYDVKMKEKGDIPEGYSVSREKKERFSLILESASTNQTSMYLCASNPAGRGDTQYFGPGTRLTVL.

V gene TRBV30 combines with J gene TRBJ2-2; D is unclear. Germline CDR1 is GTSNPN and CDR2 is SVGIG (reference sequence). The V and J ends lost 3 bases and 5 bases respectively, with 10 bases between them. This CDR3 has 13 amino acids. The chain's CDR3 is CAWSGGGTGELFF. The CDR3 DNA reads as TGTGCCTGGAGCGGCGGTGGTACCGGGGAGCTGTTTTTT. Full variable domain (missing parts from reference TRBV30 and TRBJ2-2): SQTIHQWPATLVQPVGSPLSLECTVEGTSNPNLYWYRQAAGRGLQLLFYSVGIGQISSEVPQNLSASRPQDRQFILSSKKLLLSDSGFYLCAWSGGGTGELFFGEGSRLTVL.

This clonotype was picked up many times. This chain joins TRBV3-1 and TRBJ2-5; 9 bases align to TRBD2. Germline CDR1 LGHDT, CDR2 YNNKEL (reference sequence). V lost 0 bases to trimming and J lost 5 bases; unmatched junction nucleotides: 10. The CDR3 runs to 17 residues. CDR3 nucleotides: TGTGCCAGCAGCCAAGAGGTGGTAGCGGGAGTCGGGGAGACCCAGTACTTC. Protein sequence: CASSQEVVAGVGETQYF.

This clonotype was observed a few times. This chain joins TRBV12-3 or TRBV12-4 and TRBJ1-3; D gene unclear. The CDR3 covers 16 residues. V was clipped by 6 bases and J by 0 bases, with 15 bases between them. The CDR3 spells CASSFLGDPSGNTIYF. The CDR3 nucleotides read TGTGCCAGCAGCTTTTTGGGAGACCCCTCTGGAAACACCATATATTTT.

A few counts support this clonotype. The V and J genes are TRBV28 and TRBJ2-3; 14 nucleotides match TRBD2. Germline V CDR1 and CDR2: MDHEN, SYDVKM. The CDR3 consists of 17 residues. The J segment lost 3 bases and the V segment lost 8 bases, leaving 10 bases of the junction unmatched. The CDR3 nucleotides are TGTGCCAGCCCCCCCCCGGGACTAGCGGGAGATACAGATACGCAGTATTTT. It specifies CASPPPGLAGDTDTQYF.

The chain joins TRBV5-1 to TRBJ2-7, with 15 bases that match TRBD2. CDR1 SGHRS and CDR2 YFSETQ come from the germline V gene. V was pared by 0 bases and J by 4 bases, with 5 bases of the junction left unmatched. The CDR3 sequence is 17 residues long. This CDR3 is CASSLAVGTSGRYEQYF. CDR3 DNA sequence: TGCGCCAGCAGCTTGGCGGTCGGGACTAGCGGGAGGTACGAGCAGTACTTC. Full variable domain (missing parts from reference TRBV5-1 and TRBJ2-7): KAGVTQTPRYLIKTRGQQVTLSCSPISGHRSVSWYQQTPGQGLQFLFEYFSETQRNKGNFPGRFSGRQFSNSRSEMNVSTLELGDSALYLCASSLAVGTSGRYEQYFGPGTRLTVT.

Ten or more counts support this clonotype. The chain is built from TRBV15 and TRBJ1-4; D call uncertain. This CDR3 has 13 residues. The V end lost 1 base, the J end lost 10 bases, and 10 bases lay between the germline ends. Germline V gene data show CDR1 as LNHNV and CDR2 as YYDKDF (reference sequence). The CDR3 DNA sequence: TGTGCCACCAGCAGAGCTTCGCTGGGAAAACTGTTTTTT. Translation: CATSRASLGKLFF.

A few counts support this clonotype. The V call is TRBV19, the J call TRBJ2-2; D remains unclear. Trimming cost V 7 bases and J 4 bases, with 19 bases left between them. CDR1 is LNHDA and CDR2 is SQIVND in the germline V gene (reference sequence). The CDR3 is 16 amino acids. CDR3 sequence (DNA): TGTGCCAGTATGAGGATGGGGAATTGGGGCACCGGGGAGCTGTTTTTT. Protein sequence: CASMRMGNWGTGELFF.

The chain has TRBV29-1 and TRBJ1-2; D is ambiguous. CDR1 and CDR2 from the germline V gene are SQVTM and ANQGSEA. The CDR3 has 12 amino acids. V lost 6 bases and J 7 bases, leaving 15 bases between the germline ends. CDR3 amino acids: CSVTWGVGGYTF. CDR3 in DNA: TGCAGCGTGACTTGGGGAGTAGGTGGCTACACCTTC.

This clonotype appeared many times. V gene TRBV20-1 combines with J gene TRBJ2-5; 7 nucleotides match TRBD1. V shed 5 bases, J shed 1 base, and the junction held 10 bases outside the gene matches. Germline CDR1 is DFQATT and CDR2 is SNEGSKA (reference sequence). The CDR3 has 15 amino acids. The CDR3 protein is CSADRTGALQETQYF. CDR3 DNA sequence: TGCAGTGCTGACCGGACAGGAGCCCTCCAAGAGACCCAGTACTTC.

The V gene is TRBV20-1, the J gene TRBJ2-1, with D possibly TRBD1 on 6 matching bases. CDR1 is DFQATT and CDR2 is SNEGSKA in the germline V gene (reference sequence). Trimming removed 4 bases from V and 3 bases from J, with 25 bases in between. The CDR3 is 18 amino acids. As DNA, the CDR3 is TGCAGTGCTAAGGTTTCGGCAGCCCTCGGGACATACTACAATGAGCAGTTCTTC. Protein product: CSAKVSAALGTYYNEQFF.

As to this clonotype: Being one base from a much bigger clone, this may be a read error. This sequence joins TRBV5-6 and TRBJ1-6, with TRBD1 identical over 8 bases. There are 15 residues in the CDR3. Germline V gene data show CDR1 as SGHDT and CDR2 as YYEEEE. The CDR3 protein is CASMTGDVYNPPLHF. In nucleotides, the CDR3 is TGTGCCAGCATGACAGGGGACGTCTATAATCCACCCCTCCACTTT.

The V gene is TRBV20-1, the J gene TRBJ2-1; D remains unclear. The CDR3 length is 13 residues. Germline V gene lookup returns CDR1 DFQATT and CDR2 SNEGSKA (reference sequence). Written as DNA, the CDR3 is TGCTCAGTGGGTCACAACTCCTACAATGAGCAGTTCTTC. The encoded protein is CSVGHNSYNEQFF.

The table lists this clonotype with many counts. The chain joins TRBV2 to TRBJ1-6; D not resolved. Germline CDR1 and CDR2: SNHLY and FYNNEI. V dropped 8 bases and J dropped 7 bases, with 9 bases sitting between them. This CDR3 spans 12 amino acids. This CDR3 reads CASREENSPLHF. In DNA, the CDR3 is TGTGCCAGCCGGGAGGAGAATTCACCCCTCCACTTT.

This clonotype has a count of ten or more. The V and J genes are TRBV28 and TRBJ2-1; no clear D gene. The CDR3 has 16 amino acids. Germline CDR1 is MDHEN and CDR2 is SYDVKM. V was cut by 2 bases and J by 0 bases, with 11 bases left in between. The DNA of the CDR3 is TGTGCCAGCAGTTTAGAGCACACGAGCTCCTACAATGAGCAGTTCTTC. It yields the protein CASSLEHTSSYNEQFF.

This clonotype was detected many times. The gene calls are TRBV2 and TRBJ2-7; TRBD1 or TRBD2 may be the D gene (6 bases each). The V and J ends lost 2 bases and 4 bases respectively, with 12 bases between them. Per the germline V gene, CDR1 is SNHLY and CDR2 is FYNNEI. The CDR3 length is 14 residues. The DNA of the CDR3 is TGTGCCAGCAGTGAAACCCAGGGGACTTACGAGCAGTACTTC. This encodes CASSETQGTYEQYF.

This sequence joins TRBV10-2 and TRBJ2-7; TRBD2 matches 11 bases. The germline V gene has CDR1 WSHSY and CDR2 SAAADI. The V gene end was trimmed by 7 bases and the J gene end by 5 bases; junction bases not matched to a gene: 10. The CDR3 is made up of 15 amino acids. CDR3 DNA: TGCGCCAGCACCCGAACTAGCGGGAGTACCAACGAGCAGTACTTC. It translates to CASTRTSGSTNEQYF.